This TCR beta chain was obtained from a study of cytomegalovirus exposure and HLA in healthy donors. This clone was seen more than once but under ten times. The antigen is unknown. This PCR relied on a set of 60 Vbeta primers and 13 Jbeta primers. TCRdb's table, derived via immunoSEQ multiplex PCR, lists solely in-frame clones and lacks some. The repertoire holds under 200,000 clones, with around 79% as singletons. This CDR3 is 14 amino acids long. V gave up 5 bases and J gave up 6 bases; unmatched junction bases: 4. Germline V lookup: CDR1 LNHDA, CDR2 SQIVND (reference sequence). Findings and limits, study-wide: A later analysis showed TCR association rates differing by HLA locus, peaking at DRB1 and lowest at HLA-C.

The chain recombines TRBV19 with TRBJ1-4; 9 nucleotides line up with TRBD1. Sequenced: PBMCs. The source is a woman in her 40s in good health and CMV-seropositive. This CDR3 reads CASSGTGSDEKLFF. The DNA of the CDR3 is TGTGCCAGTAGTGGGACAGGGTCTGATGAAAAACTGTTTTTT.